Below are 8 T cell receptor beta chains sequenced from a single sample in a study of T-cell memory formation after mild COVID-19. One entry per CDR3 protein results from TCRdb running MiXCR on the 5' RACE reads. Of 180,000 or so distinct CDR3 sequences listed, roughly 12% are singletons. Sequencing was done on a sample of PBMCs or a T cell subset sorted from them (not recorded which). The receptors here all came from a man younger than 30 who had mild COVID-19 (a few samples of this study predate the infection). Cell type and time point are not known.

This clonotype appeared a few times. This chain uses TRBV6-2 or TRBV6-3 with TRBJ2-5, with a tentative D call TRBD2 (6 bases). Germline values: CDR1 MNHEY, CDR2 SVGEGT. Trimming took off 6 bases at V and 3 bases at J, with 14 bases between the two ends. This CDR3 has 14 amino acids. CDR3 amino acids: CASSLEASEETQYF. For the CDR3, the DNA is TGTGCCAGCAGCCTGGAGGCTAGCGAAGAGACCCAGTACTTC.

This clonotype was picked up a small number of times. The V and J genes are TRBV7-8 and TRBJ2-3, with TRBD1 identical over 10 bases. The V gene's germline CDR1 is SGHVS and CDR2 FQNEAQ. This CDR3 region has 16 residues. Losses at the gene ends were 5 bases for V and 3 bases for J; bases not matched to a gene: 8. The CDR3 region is CASSPTGTGETDTQYF. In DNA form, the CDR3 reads TGTGCCAGCAGCCCTACCGGGACAGGGGAGACAGATACGCAGTATTTT.

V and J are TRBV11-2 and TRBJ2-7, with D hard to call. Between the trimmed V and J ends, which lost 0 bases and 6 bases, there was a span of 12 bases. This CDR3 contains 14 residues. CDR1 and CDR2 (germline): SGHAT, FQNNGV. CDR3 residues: CASSLDWRGSEQYV. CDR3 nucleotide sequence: TGTGCCAGCAGCTTAGATTGGCGAGGTAGCGAGCAGTACGTC.

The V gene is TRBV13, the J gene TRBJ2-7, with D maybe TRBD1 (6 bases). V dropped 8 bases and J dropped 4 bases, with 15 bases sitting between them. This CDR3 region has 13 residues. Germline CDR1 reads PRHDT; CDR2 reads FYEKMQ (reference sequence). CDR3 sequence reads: CASSRGRDYEQYF. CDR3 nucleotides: TGTGCCAGCTCCAGGGGCCGAGATTACGAGCAGTACTTC.

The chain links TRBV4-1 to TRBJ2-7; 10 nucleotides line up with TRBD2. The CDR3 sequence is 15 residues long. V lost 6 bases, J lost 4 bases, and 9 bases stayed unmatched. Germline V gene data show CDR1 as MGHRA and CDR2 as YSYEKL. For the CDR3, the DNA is TGCGCCAGCAGTGGTCTACTAGCGGGGCGGTACGAGCAGTACTTC. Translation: CASSGLLAGRYEQYF.

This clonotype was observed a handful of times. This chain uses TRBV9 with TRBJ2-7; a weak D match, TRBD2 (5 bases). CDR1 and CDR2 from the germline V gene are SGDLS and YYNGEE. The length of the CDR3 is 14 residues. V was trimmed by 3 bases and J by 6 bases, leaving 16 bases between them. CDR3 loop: CASSAPGYPTEQYF. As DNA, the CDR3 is TGTGCCAGCAGCGCTCCGGGATACCCAACCGAGCAGTACTTC.

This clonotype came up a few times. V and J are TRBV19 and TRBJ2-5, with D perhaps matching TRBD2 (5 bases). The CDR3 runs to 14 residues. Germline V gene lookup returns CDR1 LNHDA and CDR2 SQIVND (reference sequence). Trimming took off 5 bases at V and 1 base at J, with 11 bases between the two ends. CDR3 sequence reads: CASSQTGSQETQYF. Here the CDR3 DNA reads TGTGCCAGTAGTCAGACGGGATCCCAAGAGACCCAGTACTTC.

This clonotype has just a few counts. The CDR3 DNA reads as TGTGCCAGCAGCGAACCCGGGACAGGGGGTAGTTCACCCCTCCACTTT. Protein product: CASSEPGTGGSSPLHF. The chain uses TRBV5-6 and TRBJ1-6; 11 positions agree with TRBD1. The CDR3 has 16 amino acids. CDR1 is SGHDT, CDR2 YYEEEE, per germline. The trim removed 4 bases at V and 9 bases at J, leaving 9 bases unmatched.